These 23 T cell receptor beta chains were all obtained from the same sample, sequenced in a study of T cells after yellow fever vaccination. Via MiXCR, TCRdb re-called the 5' RACE reads, giving one row per CDR3 protein. The repertoire holds about 320,000 distinct CDR3 sequences, with over 3.5% as singletons. This sample comprised PBMCs, obtained 15 days after the yellow fever booster vaccination. The origin of the receptors is a man aged 18 to 35 who received the YFV17D yellow fever vaccine.

This clonotype showed up just a few times. The genes are TRBV21-1 and TRBJ1-1; the table names TRBD1, a call not compared with the DNA. TRBV21-1 represents a pseudogene. The CDR3 runs 14 residues. CDR3 DNA: TGTGCCAGCAGCAAAGCGTACAGGGAGGTCGAAGCTTTCTTT. Its protein is CASSKAYREVEAFF.

The V gene is TRBV5-1, the J gene TRBJ2-1; D is unresolved. CDR1 is SGHRS, CDR2 YFSETQ, per germline. V shed 0 bases and J shed 9 bases, with 13 bases lying between them. The CDR3 has 14 amino acids. This chain's CDR3 is CASSLEPLWGEQFF. CDR3 nucleotide sequence: TGCGCCAGCAGCTTGGAACCTCTCTGGGGTGAGCAGTTCTTC.

The chain couples TRBV5-6 to TRBJ2-3; TRBD2 agrees at 10 bases. The CDR3 extends over 16 amino acids. The trim removed 4 bases at V and 6 bases at J, leaving 11 bases unmatched. Germline V lookup: CDR1 SGHDT, CDR2 YYEEEE. The CDR3 here is CASSLRLAGAGDTQYF. The DNA of the CDR3 is TGTGCCAGCAGCCTCCGCCTAGCGGGGGCCGGGGATACGCAGTATTTT. The full variable domain, completed using reference TRBV5-6 and TRBJ2-3, is DAGVTQSPTHLIKTRGQQVTLRCSPKSGHDTVSWYQQALGQGPQFIFQYYEEEERQRGNFPDRFSGHQFPNYSSELNVNALLLGDSALYLCASSLRLAGAGDTQYFGPGTRLTVL.

In its sample, this clonotype was seen many times. The chain employs TRBV7-2 and TRBJ2-7; D is unclear. Germline values: CDR1 SGHTA, CDR2 FQGNSA. With 4 bases removed from V and 3 bases from J, the gap between germline ends came to 10 bases. The CDR3 runs to 13 residues. The CDR3 protein is CASSSRALYEQYF. DNA for the CDR3: TGTGCCAGCAGCTCCCGGGCCCTCTACGAGCAGTACTTC.

This clonotype was counted only a few times. The chain uses TRBV7-2 and TRBJ2-7; unclear D gene. There are 13 residues in the CDR3. The V gene lost 5 bases and the J gene lost 6 bases, with 14 bases spanning the gap. Germline V gene lookup returns CDR1 SGHTA and CDR2 FQGNSA. In DNA, the CDR3 is TGTGCCAGCAGCCCGGAGTTGGCCGGCGAGCAGTACTTC. The encoded protein is CASSPELAGEQYF. Variable domain in full (rest from reference TRBV7-2 and TRBJ2-7): GAGVSQSPSNKVTEKGKDVELRCDPISGHTALYWYRQSLGQGLEFLIYFQGNSAPDKSGLPSDRFSAERTGGSVSTLTIQRTQQEDSAVYLCASSPELAGEQYFGPGTRLTVT.

This clonotype showed up many times. The chain joins TRBV11-1 to TRBJ2-2; the D is unclear. CDR1 is SGHAT, CDR2 FQDESV, per germline (reference sequence). V was pared by 2 bases and J by 5 bases, with 6 bases between. The CDR3 runs to 13 residues. This CDR3 reads CASSLYETGELFF. As DNA, the CDR3 is TGTGCCAGCAGCTTATACGAAACCGGGGAGCTGTTTTTT.

This clonotype appeared a few times. The chain joins TRBV5-4 to TRBJ2-2; D call uncertain. CDR3 length: 14 residues. Per germline, CDR1 SGHNT and CDR2 YYREEE (reference sequence). V gave up 0 bases and J gave up 3 bases, with 6 bases separating them. DNA for the CDR3: TGTGCCAGCAGCTTGGTAACAGACACCGGGGAGCTGTTTTTT. Protein: CASSLVTDTGELFF.

The V call is TRBV7-2, the J call TRBJ2-3, with 9 bases that match TRBD2. Looked up from germline, CDR1 is SGHTA and CDR2 is FQGNSA. With 5 bases clipped from V and 9 bases from J, the junction kept 15 bases outside the gene matches. The CDR3 runs to 16 residues. Written as DNA, the CDR3 is TGTGCCAGCAGCCTCCTTGGGGGCGGGGGGGCCTCAACGCAGTATTTT. Protein sequence: CASSLLGGGGASTQYF.

The gene calls are TRBV10-3 and TRBJ1-5; D is unresolved. Trimming took 2 bases from V and 8 from J, leaving 19 bases between them. Germline CDR1 reads ENHRY; CDR2 reads SYGVKD. The CDR3 loop spans 16 amino acids. The CDR3 bases are TGTGCCATCAGTGAGCAGACCGCGGGAGGGAGTGAGCCCCAGCATTTT. This translates into CAISEQTAGGSEPQHF.

The sample holds a few counts of this clonotype. This rearrangement joins TRBV18 to TRBJ2-5; TRBD2 might be the D (5 bases). The CDR3 runs to 15 residues. Trimming stripped 5 bases from V and 2 bases from J, with 15 bases between. Germline CDR1 reads KGHSH; CDR2 reads LQKENI. DNA for the CDR3: TGTGCCAGCTCAAATCCGGTTTCGGGGCAAGAGACCCAGTACTTC. Protein product: CASSNPVSGQETQYF.

Ten or more counts support this clonotype. This sequence joins TRBV27 and TRBJ2-3; TRBD1 matches 8 bases. The CDR3 is 15 amino acids. V lost 3 bases to trimming and J lost 1 base; unmatched junction nucleotides: 3. From germline, CDR1 is MNHEY and CDR2 SMNVEV (reference sequence). In nucleotides, the CDR3 is TGTGCCAGCAGTTTCGCGGGACAGGGCACAGATACGCAGTATTTT. Amino acid sequence: CASSFAGQGTDTQYF.

The chain couples TRBV20-1 to TRBJ2-3, with TRBD2 matching 7 bases. The germline V gene encodes CDR1 DFQATT and CDR2 SNEGSKA (reference sequence). This CDR3 spans 15 amino acids. With 3 bases clipped from V and 3 bases from J, the junction kept 9 bases outside the gene matches. Here the CDR3 reads CSARRGGPKTDTQYF. In nucleotides, the CDR3 is TGCAGTGCTAGGCGCGGGGGACCAAAGACAGATACGCAGTATTTT.

This clonotype was picked up many times. The V and J genes are TRBV12-3 or TRBV12-4 and TRBJ2-5, with 8 bases lining up with TRBD2. The CDR3 loop spans 14 amino acids. The J segment lost 1 base and the V segment lost 6 bases, leaving 4 bases of the junction unmatched. The CDR3 DNA sequence: TGTGCCAGCAGGGAAGCGGGGGCCCAAGAGACCCAGTACTTC. This gives the protein CASREAGAQETQYF.

The table lists this clonotype with many counts. The gene calls are TRBV7-2 and TRBJ1-1, with D possibly being TRBD1 (5 bases). Germline V gene lookup returns CDR1 SGHTA and CDR2 FQGNSA. The CDR3 spans 13 residues. Trimming left V 2 bases short and J 6 bases short, with 10 bases between. The CDR3 region has the DNA TGTGCCAGCAGCTTATCGGGCAGGGCTGAAGCTTTCTTT. Translated, it gives CASSLSGRAEAFF.

The rearrangement uses TRBV20-1 and TRBJ1-5; TRBD1 agrees at 9 bases. This CDR3 contains 14 residues. The V gene's germline CDR1 is DFQATT and CDR2 SNEGSKA (reference sequence). J gave up 0 bases and V 5 bases, and 2 bases lay outside the gene matches. The CDR3 here is CSARTGDSNQPQHF. The CDR3, as DNA: TGCAGTGCTCGGACAGGGGATAGCAATCAGCCCCAGCATTTT.

This clonotype has ten or more counts. The chain links TRBV27 to TRBJ1-2; 9 bases line up with TRBD1. Germline V CDR1 and CDR2: MNHEY, SMNVEV (reference sequence). V shed 6 bases and J 8 bases; nucleotides not matched to a gene: 7. The length of the CDR3 is 13 residues. Here the CDR3 DNA reads TGTGCCAGCAGGCCAACAGGGGGCGGAGGCTACACCTTC. It codes for CASRPTGGGGYTF.

In its sample, this clonotype was seen a few times. V and J are TRBV7-2 and TRBJ1-1; TRBD1 might be the D (5 bases). Germline values: CDR1 SGHTA, CDR2 FQGNSA. The CDR3 runs 14 residues. The ends were cut back, 5 bases at V and 1 base at J, with 11 bases in the middle. The CDR3 region is CASSAYQGNTEAFF. CDR3 nucleotides: TGTGCCAGCAGCGCCTACCAGGGGAACACTGAAGCTTTCTTT.

The chain recombines TRBV15 with TRBJ2-2; no definite D call. The germline CDR1 and CDR2 sequences are LNHNV and YYDKDF (reference sequence). The CDR3 loop spans 13 amino acids. V shed 0 bases and J shed 4 bases, with 3 bases lying between them. CDR3 DNA sequence: TGTGCCACCAGCAGAGAACCCACCGGGGAGCTGTTTTTT. Protein sequence: CATSREPTGELFF. The full variable domain, with the rest looked up from reference TRBV15 and TRBJ2-2, is DAMVIQNPRYQVTQFGKPVTLSCSQTLNHNVMYWYQQKSSQAPKLLFHYYDKDFNNEADTPDNFQSRRPNTSFCFLDIRSPGLGDTAMYLCATSREPTGELFFGEGSRLTVL.

The table lists this clonotype with many counts. V is TRBV7-2 and J is TRBJ2-5; no definite D call. The CDR3 extends over 13 amino acids. V lost 6 bases, J lost 0 bases, and 8 bases lay in between. The germline V gene has CDR1 SGHTA and CDR2 FQGNSA. The CDR3 region is CASRGQYQETQYF. CDR3 bases: TGTGCCAGCAGGGGCCAGTACCAAGAGACCCAGTACTTC.

The chain couples TRBV6-2 or TRBV6-3 to TRBJ1-1, with D maybe TRBD1 (6 bases). Trimming cost V 5 bases and J 4 bases, with 14 bases left between them. Germline assignment: CDR1 MNHEY and CDR2 SVGEGT. This CDR3 contains 14 residues. CDR3 sequence: CASSNRVGVTEAFF. DNA of the CDR3: TGTGCCAGCAGTAACAGGGTCGGGGTCACTGAAGCTTTCTTT.

The chain carries TRBV5-5 and TRBJ1-1; D is unresolved. This CDR3 has 14 amino acids. The germline V gene encodes CDR1 SGHKS and CDR2 YYEKEE (reference sequence). Trimming shortened V by 2 bases and J by 1 base, and 9 bases separated the two germline ends. The CDR3 DNA reads TGTGCCAGCAGCTTTCAGAGACAGAACACTGAAGCTTTCTTT. Amino acid sequence: CASSFQRQNTEAFF. Filled out from reference TRBV5-5 and TRBJ1-1, the complete variable domain reads DAGVTQSPTHLIKTRGQQVTLRCSPISGHKSVSWYQQVLGQGPQFIFQYYEKEERGRGNFPDRFSARQFPNYSSELNVNALLLGDSALYLCASSFQRQNTEAFFGQGTRLTVV.

This clonotype showed up just a few times. V gene TRBV20-1 combines with J gene TRBJ2-5, with 10 bases that match TRBD2. Germline V CDR1 and CDR2: DFQATT, SNEGSKA (reference sequence). V dropped 6 bases and J dropped 3; count of bases not matched to a gene: 7. The CDR3 consists of 14 residues. The CDR3 region has the DNA TGCAGTGCAACCCCCGGGACTAGCGAAGAGACCCAGTACTTC. Its protein product is CSATPGTSEETQYF.

This clonotype was picked up a small number of times. The chain is built from TRBV5-1 and TRBJ2-2, with 7 bases matching TRBD2. CDR3 size: 14 residues. The J segment lost 4 bases and the V segment lost 6 bases, leaving 6 bases of the junction unmatched. Germline CDR1 SGHRS, CDR2 YFSETQ. The CDR3 DNA reads TGCGCCAGCACCTGGGGGGGATCCACCGGGGAGCTGTTTTTT. The encoded protein is CASTWGGSTGELFF. Full variable domain (missing parts from reference TRBV5-1 and TRBJ2-2): KAGVTQTPRYLIKTRGQQVTLSCSPISGHRSVSWYQQTPGQGLQFLFEYFSETQRNKGNFPGRFSGRQFSNSRSEMNVSTLELGDSALYLCASTWGGSTGELFFGEGSRLTVL.